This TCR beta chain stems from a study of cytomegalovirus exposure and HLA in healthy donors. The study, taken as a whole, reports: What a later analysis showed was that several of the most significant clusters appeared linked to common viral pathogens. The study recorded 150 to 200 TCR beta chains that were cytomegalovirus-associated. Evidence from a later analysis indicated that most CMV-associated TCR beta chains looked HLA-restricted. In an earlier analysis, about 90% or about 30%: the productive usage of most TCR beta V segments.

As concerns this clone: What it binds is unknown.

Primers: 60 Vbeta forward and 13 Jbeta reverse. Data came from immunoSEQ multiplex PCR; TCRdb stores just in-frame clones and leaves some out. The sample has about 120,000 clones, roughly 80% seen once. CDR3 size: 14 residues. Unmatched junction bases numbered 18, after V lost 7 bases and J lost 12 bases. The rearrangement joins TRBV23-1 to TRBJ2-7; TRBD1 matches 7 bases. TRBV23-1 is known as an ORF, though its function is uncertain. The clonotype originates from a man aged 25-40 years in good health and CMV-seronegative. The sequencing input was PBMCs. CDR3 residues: CASIRLTGWSGAYF. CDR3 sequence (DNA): TGCGCCAGCATTAGGCTGACAGGGTGGTCTGGGGCGTACTTC.